The rows below give T cell receptor beta chains drawn from one sample of a study of cytomegalovirus exposure and HLA in healthy donors. Some clones are missing from TCRdb's copy, which holds only in-frame ones; the method was immunoSEQ multiplex PCR. The sample records 120,000 to 150,000 clones, roughly 88% being singletons. The sample was PBMCs. The receptors shown here come from a young woman in good health and CMV-seropositive. CDR3s leave out the opening cysteine and the closing phenylalanine or tryptophan. Clone size is shown for a subset of rows, as once, few, many or a class of expanded clone.

v_gene: TRBV9
j_gene: TRBJ2-3
abundance: once
CDR3aa: ASSVDSPPEDTQY

v_gene: TRBV6-1
j_gene: TRBJ1-5
abundance: once
CDR3aa: ASLRVLNQPQH

v_gene: TRBV28
j_gene: TRBJ2-3
abundance: .
CDR3aa: ASSLTPGLASTDTQY

v_gene: TRBV18
j_gene: TRBJ2-2
abundance: .
CDR3aa: ASSSGGYTGELF

v_gene: TRBV5-4
j_gene: TRBJ1-5
abundance: .
CDR3aa: ASSLDSTRDQPQH

v_gene: TRBV7-2
j_gene: TRBJ2-3
abundance: once
CDR3aa: ASSSSQGVGTDTQY

v_gene: TRBV7-3
j_gene: TRBJ1-2
abundance: .
CDR3aa: ASSLNGQGAGYT

v_gene: TRBV7-2
j_gene: TRBJ1-1
abundance: .
CDR3aa: ASSLGKAGMRAF

v_gene: TRBV27
j_gene: TRBJ2-2
abundance: .
CDR3aa: ASSPLRGRELF

v_gene: TRBV7-3
j_gene: TRBJ1-6
abundance: .
CDR3aa: ASSLRQGSPLH

v_gene: TRBV27
j_gene: TRBJ2-6
abundance: .
CDR3aa: ASSPIRDSSGANVLT

v_gene: TRBV27
j_gene: TRBJ2-1
abundance: .
CDR3aa: ASRIQGYEQF

v_gene: TRBV6-4
j_gene: TRBJ2-3
abundance: .
CDR3aa: ASSARLADTQY

v_gene: TRBV2
j_gene: TRBJ1-5
abundance: .
CDR3aa: ASSEGWPRGVGQPQH

v_gene: TRBV28
j_gene: TRBJ1-5
abundance: once
CDR3aa: ASSLRDRVNQPQH

v_gene: TRBV28
j_gene: TRBJ1-5
abundance: .
CDR3aa: ASSLLDRGNQPQH

v_gene: TRBV15
j_gene: TRBJ2-7
abundance: .
CDR3aa: ATSRDPGGEQY

v_gene: TRBV6-1
j_gene: TRBJ2-1
abundance: once
CDR3aa: ASSARRTVNEQF

v_gene: TRBV2
j_gene: TRBJ2-2
abundance: .
CDR3aa: ASTGQANTGELF

v_gene: TRBV27
j_gene: TRBJ1-6
abundance: .
CDR3aa: ASSPTRGPSPLH

v_gene: TRBV6-1
j_gene: TRBJ1-2
abundance: .
CDR3aa: ASSSPGEGYT

v_gene: TRBV11-2
j_gene: TRBJ2-5
abundance: .
CDR3aa: ASSPRSGSYQETQY

v_gene: TRBV19
j_gene: TRBJ1-1
abundance: .
CDR3aa: ASSIDGRGAF

v_gene: TRBV5-8
j_gene: TRBJ1-1
abundance: .
CDR3aa: AGGQGLNTEAF

v_gene: TRBV28
j_gene: TRBJ1-5
abundance: .
CDR3aa: ASSLSLYSNQPQH

v_gene: TRBV4-2
j_gene: TRBJ2-1
abundance: .
CDR3aa: ASSQERGGGRPYNEQF

v_gene: TRBV5-1
j_gene: TRBJ1-2
abundance: .
CDR3aa: ASSLVQGESYGYT

v_gene: TRBV5-6
j_gene: TRBJ1-2
abundance: .
CDR3aa: ASSLVDDRGGYGYT